Below are 3 T cell receptor beta chains sequenced from a single sample in a study of early T cells in non-severe SARS-CoV-2 infection listed by TCRdb under 2021. Receptor amplification or capture employed 5' RACE. TCRdb records NextSeq 500 as the sequencer. TCRdb reran the public reads through fastp at Q25 and MiXCR, keeping productive beta chains. Each entry is one CDR3 protein sequence, shown with its most common DNA and genes. This sample has tens of thousands of distinct CDR3 sequences in its table, and around 14% of those were observed once. 4% to 4.5% of the sample is taken by the ten largest. The sequencing sample was made of whole blood. These receptors came from an adult who was a healthcare worker with PCR-confirmed SARS-CoV-2 infection or an uninfected control (not recorded which).

At least ten counts were recorded for this clonotype. This rearrangement joins TRBV7-6 to TRBJ2-2, with TRBD1 as a possible D gene (5 bases). Germline V gene sequence: CDR1 SGHVS, CDR2 FNYEAQ. Trimming removed 5 bases from V and 3 bases from J, with 13 bases in between. CDR3 length: 15 residues. Written as DNA, the CDR3 is TGTGCCAGCAGCCACGGCAGGGCGGACACCGGGGAGCTGTTTTTT. Residues: CASSHGRADTGELFF.

This clonotype was seen at least ten times. This sequence joins TRBV5-5 and TRBJ1-1; D not resolved. Germline assignment: CDR1 SGHKS and CDR2 YYEKEE (reference sequence). Trimming pared 0 bases from V and 10 bases from J, leaving 7 bases between. The CDR3 covers 11 residues. The chain's CDR3 is CASSLGGLAFF. The CDR3 nucleotides are TGTGCCAGCAGCTTGGGAGGATTAGCTTTCTTT. Full variable domain (remainder filled in from reference TRBV5-5 and TRBJ1-1): DAGVTQSPTHLIKTRGQQVTLRCSPISGHKSVSWYQQVLGQGPQFIFQYYEKEERGRGNFPDRFSARQFPNYSSELNVNALLLGDSALYLCASSLGGLAFFGQGTRLTVV.

In this sample, this clonotype turned up a few times. V and J are TRBV29-1 and TRBJ2-3, with D possibly TRBD2 on 6 matching bases. V was clipped by 3 bases and J by 0 bases, with 10 bases between them. This CDR3 has 14 amino acids. From germline, CDR1 is SQVTM and CDR2 ANQGSEA. The CDR3 reads CSVEEGYSTDTQYF. The CDR3, as DNA: TGCAGCGTTGAGGAGGGGTATAGCACAGATACGCAGTATTTT.